One TCR beta chain is described in this entry. This sample is part of a study of blood T cell repertoires in COVID-19. About the study: Samples of COVID-19 (acute and convalescent) were obtained from the United States, Italy and Spain.

Authors' processing steps: Reference gene primers were amplified, and this amplification served to estimate nucleated cell counts. Clones were sequenced by immunoSEQ multiplex PCR, and TCRdb holds only the in-frame ones, with some missing. V and J calls and clone size are those listed in that table; D and trimming were worked out from the DNA. The table has roughly 200,000 clones, about 91% seen once. There are 12 residues in the CDR3. The V gene lost 9 bases and the J gene lost 4 bases, with 10 bases spanning the gap. CDR1 is MNHEY, CDR2 SVGAGI, per germline. This receptor was taken from a woman aged 25 to 39 with acute or convalescent COVID-19. The sample was peripheral blood. The chain carries TRBV6-5 and TRBJ2-1; the D is unclear. CDR3 nucleotides: TGTGCCAGTTTCTCCGGTTACAATGAGCAGTTCTTC. Encoded protein: CASFSGYNEQFF.